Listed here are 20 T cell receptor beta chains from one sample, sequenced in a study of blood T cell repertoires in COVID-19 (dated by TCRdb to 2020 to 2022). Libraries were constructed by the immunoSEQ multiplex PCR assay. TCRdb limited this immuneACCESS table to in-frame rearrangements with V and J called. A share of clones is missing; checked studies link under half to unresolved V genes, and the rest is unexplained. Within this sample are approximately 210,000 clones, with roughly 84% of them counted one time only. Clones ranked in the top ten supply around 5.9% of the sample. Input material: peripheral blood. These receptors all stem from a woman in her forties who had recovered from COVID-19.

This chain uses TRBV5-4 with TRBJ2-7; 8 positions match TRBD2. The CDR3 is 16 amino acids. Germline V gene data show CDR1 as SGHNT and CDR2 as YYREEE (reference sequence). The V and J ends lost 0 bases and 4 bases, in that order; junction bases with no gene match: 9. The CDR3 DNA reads TGTGCCAGCAGCTTGGGCGGGACTAGTTCTTCGTACGAGCAGTACTTC. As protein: CASSLGGTSSSYEQYF.

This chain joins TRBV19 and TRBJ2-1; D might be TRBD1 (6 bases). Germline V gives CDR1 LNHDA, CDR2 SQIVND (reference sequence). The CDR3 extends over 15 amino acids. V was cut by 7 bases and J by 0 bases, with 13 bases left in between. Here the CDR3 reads CASNPGASSYNEQFF. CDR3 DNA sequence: TGTGCCAGTAACCCAGGGGCGAGCTCCTACAATGAGCAGTTCTTC.

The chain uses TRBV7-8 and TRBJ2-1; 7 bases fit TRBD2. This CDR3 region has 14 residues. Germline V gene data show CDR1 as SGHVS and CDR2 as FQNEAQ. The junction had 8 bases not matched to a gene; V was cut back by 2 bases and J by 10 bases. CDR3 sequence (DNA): TGTGCCAGCAGCTTATCAGGACTAGGAGGCGAGCAGTTCTTC. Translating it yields CASSLSGLGGEQFF.

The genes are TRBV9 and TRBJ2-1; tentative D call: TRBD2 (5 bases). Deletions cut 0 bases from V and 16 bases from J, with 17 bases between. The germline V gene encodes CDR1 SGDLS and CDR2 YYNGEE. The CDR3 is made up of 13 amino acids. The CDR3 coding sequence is TGTGCCAGCAGCGTAGGTTCTAGCCGGATTTTATTCTTC. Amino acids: CASSVGSSRILFF.

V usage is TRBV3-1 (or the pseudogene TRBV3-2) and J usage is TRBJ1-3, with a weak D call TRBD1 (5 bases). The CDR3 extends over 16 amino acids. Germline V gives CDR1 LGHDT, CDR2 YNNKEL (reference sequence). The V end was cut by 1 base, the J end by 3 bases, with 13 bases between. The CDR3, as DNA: TGTGCCAGCAGCCAAGTTCCAGGGATCGGTGGAAACACCATATATTTT. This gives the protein CASSQVPGIGGNTIYF.

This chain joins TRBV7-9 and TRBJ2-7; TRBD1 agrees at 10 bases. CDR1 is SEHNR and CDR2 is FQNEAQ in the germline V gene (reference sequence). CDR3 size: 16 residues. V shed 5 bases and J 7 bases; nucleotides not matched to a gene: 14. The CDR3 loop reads CASSRQGAGSYEEQYF. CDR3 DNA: TGTGCCAGCAGCCGACAGGGGGCGGGATCCTACGAAGAGCAGTACTTC.

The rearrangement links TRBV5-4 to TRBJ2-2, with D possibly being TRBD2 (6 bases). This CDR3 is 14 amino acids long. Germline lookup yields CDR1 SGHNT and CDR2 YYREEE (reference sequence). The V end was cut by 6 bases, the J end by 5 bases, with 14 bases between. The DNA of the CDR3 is TGTGCCAGCACTCGGGGAGGTGGTACCGGGGAGCTGTTTTTT. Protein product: CASTRGGGTGELFF. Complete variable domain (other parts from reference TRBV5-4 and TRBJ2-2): ETGVTQSPTHLIKTRGQQVTLRCSSQSGHNTVSWYQQALGQGPQFIFQYYREEENGRGNFPPRFSGLQFPNYSSELNVNALELDDSALYLCASTRGGGTGELFFGEGSRLTVL.

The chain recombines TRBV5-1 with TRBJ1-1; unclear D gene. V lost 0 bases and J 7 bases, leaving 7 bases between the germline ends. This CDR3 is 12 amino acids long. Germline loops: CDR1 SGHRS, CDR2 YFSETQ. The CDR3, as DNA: TGCGCCAGCAGCTTGGCAGGAGGTGAAGCTTTCTTT. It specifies CASSLAGGEAFF.

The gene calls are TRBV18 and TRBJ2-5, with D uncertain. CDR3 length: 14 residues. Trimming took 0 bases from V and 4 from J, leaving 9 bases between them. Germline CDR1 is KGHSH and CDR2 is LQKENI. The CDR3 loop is CASSPPSSRETQYF. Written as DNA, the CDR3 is TGTGCCAGCTCACCACCGAGTTCTCGAGAGACCCAGTACTTC. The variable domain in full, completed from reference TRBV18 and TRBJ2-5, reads NAGVMQNPRHLVRRRGQEARLRCSPMKGHSHVYWYRQLPEEGLKFMVYLQKENIIDESGMPKERFSAEFPKEGPSILRIQQVVRGDSAAYFCASSPPSSRETQYFGPGTRLLVL.

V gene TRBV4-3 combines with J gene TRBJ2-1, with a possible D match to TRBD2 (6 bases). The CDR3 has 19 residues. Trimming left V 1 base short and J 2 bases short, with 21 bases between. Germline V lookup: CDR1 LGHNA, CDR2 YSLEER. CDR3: CASSQGFVFSGVTYNEQFF. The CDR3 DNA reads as TGCGCCAGCAGCCAAGGGTTCGTTTTTTCGGGGGTCACCTACAATGAGCAGTTCTTC.

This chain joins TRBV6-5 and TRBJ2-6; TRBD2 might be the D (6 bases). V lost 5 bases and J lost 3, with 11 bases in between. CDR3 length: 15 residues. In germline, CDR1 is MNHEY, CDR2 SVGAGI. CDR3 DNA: TGTGCCAGCAGTCAGCAGGGAGGTGGGGCCAACGTCCTGACTTTC. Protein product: CASSQQGGGANVLTF.

This CDR3 reads CASSVTGGKLTGELFF. In DNA, the CDR3 is TGTGCCAGCAGTGTCACAGGGGGGAAACTCACCGGGGAGCTGTTTTTT. V is TRBV2 and J is TRBJ2-2, with 8 bases identical to TRBD1. The trim removed 4 bases at V and 4 bases at J, leaving 8 bases unmatched. The CDR3 is made up of 16 amino acids. CDR1 and CDR2 (germline): SNHLY, FYNNEI.

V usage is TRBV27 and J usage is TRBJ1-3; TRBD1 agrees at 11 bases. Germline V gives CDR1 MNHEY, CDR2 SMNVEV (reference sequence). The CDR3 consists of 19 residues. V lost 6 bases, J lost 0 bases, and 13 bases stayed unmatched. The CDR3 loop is CASSQTGQGELHSGNTIYF. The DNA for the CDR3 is TGTGCCAGCAGCCAGACGGGACAGGGGGAGTTGCACTCTGGAAACACCATATATTTT.

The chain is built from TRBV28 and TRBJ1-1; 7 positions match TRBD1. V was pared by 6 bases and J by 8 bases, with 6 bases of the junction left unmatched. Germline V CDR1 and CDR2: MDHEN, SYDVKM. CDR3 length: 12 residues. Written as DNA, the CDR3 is TGTGCCAGCAGAGACAGGGCTCAAGAAGCTTTCTTT. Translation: CASRDRAQEAFF.

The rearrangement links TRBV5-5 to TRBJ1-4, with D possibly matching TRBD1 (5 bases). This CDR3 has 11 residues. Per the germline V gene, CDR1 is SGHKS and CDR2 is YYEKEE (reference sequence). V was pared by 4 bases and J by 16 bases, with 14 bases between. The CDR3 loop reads CASSAEGPGFF. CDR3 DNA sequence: TGTGCCAGCAGCGCGGAGGGACCCGGGTTTTTT.

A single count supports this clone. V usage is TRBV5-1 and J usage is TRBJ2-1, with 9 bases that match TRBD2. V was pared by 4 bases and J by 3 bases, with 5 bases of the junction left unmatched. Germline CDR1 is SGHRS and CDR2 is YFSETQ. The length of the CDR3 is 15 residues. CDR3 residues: CASSPIAGVYNEQFF. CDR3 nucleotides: TGCGCCAGCAGCCCTATAGCGGGAGTCTACAATGAGCAGTTCTTC.

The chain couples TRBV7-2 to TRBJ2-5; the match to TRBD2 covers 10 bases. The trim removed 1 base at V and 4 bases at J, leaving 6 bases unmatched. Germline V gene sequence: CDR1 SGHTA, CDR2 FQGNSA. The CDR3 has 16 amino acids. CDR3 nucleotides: TGTGCCAGCAGCTTAGAGCCTAGCGGGAGAGGAGAGACCCAGTACTTC. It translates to CASSLEPSGRGETQYF.

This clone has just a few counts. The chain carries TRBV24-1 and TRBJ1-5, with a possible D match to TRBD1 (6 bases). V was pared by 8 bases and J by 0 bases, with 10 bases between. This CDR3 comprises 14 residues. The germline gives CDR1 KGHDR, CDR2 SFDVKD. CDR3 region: CATKARGSNQPQHF. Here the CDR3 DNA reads TGTGCCACCAAGGCCAGGGGTAGCAATCAGCCCCAGCATTTT.

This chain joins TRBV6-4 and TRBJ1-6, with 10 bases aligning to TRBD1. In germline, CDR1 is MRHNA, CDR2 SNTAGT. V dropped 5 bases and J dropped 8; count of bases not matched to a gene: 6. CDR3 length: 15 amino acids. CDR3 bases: TGTGCCAGCAGTACGACAGGGGGCGAGGATTCACCCCTCCACTTT. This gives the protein CASSTTGGEDSPLHF.

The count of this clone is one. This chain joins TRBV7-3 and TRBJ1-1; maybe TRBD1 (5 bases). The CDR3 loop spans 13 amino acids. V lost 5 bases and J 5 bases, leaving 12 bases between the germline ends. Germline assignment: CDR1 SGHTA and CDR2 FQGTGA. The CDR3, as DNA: TGTGCCAGCAGCCGGGAGCGGGGGACTGAAGCTTTCTTT. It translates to CASSRERGTEAFF.